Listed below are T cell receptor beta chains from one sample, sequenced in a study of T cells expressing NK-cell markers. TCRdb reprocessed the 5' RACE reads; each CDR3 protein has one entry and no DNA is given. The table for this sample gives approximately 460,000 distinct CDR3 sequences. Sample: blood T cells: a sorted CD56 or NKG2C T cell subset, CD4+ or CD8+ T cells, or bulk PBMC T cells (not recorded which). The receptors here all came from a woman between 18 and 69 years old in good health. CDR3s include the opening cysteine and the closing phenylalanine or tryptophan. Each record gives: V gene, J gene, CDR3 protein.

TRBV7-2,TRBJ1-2,CASSSYQWGGYTF
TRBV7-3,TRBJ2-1,CASSLSGTSPNEQFF
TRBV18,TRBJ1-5,CASSPGSNQPQHF
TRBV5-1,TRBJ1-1,CASSLGSGTGVTEAFF
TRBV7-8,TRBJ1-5,CASSLMTAGYSNQPQHF
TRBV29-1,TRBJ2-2,CSAQQGDTGELFF
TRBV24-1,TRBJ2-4,CATSADSPGDIQYF
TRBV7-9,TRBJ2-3,CASSPPSGRSTDTQYF
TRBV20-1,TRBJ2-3,CSAMRAGGSDTQYF
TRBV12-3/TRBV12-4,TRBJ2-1,CASIHTGGLYNEQFF
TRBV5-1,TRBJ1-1,CASSLAWSPEAFF
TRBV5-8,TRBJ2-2,CASSLGAAWSTGELFF
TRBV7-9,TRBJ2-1,CASTRLAGNNEQFF
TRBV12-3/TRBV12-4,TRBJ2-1,CASSLRIAGKNEQFF
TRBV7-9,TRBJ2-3,CASSSWDRSTDTQYF
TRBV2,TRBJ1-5,CASSEALTADGNQPQHF
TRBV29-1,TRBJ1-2,CSVEDRESYGYTF
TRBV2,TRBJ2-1,CASMLQAFYNEQFF
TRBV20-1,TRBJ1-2,CSASTGGYGYTF
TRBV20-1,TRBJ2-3,CSASRAGDLTDTQYF
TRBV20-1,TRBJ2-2,CSARLSGGELFF
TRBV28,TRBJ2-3,CASIKLAGAKMDF
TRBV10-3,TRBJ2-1,CAISVGGRNEQFF
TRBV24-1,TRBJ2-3,CATSDLLDGASTDTQYF
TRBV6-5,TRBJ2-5,CASSYSTGDPETQYF
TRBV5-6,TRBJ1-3,CASSFPEGAVGNTIYF
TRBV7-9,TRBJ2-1,CASSSEPGQGSNEQFF
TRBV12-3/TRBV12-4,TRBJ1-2,CASSRPGTGGANYGYTF
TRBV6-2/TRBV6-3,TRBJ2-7,CASRTPRLGGYEQYF
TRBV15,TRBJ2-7,CATSREPPKVYEQYF
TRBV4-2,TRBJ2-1,CASSQESGGGNEQFF
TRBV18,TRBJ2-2,CASSPRGQANTGELFF
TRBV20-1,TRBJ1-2,CSASTNNYGYTF
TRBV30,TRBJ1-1,CAWGQGLTEAFF
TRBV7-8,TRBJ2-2,CASSQEGSLTGELFF
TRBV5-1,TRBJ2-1,CASSLDSHNEQFF
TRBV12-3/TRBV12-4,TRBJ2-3,CASSAQGYTQYF